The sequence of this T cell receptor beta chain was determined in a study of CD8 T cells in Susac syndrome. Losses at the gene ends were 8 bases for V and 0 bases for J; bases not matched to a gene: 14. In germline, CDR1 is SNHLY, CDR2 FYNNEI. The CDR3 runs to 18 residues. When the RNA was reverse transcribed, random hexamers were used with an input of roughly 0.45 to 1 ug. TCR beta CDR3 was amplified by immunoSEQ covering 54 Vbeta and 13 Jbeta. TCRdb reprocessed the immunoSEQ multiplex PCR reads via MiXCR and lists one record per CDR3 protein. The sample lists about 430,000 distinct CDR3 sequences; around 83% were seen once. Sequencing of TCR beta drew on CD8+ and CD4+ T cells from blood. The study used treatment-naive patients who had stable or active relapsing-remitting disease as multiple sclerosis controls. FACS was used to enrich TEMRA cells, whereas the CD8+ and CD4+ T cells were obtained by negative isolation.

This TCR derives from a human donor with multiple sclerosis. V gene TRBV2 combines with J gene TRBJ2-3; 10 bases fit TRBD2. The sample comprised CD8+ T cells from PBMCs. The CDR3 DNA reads TGTGCCAGCGGACCAGGGGTACTAGCGGGGACTAGCACAGATACGCAGTATTTT. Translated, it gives CASGPGVLAGTSTDTQYF.